Presented here are 16 T cell receptor beta chains from one specimen sequenced in a study of blood T cell repertoires in COVID-19. Only in-frame clones appear in the TCRdb table, and some are missing; sequencing was by immunoSEQ multiplex PCR. Among roughly 160,000 clones listed, approximately 86% were seen once. The sample taken for sequencing was peripheral blood. The source of these receptors is a woman aged 80 or over with COVID-19, enrolled during active disease.

The DNA for the CDR3 is TGTGCCAGCAGTTGGGACAGAGAGGATCAGCCCCAGCATTTT. Its translation: CASSWDREDQPQHF. The rearrangement links TRBV2 to TRBJ1-5, with 7 nucleotides matching TRBD1. Germline lookup yields CDR1 SNHLY and CDR2 FYNNEI. CDR3 length equals 14 residues. J was trimmed by 5 bases and V by 5 bases; bases with no gene match: 6.

The rearrangement joins TRBV6-5 to TRBJ1-5; 11 positions match TRBD1. The V and J ends lost 5 bases and 6 bases, in that order; junction bases with no gene match: 6. CDR1 is MNHEY and CDR2 is SVGAGI in the germline V gene. This CDR3 is 15 amino acids long. CDR3 amino acids: CASSRTGGVSQPQHF. The CDR3 nucleotides are TGTGCCAGCAGTCGGACAGGGGGCGTCTCTCAGCCCCAGCATTTT.

The rearrangement links TRBV2 to TRBJ1-2; 9 positions match TRBD1. The CDR3 runs 17 residues. After removal of 6 bases from V and 7 bases from J, the junction contained 18 bases not matched to a gene. Germline CDR1 and CDR2: SNHLY and FYNNEI. The CDR3: CASSITIPGTGSSGYTF. The CDR3 nucleotides are TGTGCCAGCAGCATCACTATACCCGGGACAGGGAGTAGTGGCTACACCTTC.

The V call is TRBV28, the J call TRBJ2-3, with D tentatively TRBD2 (6 bases). The CDR3 is 16 amino acids. Germline lookup yields CDR1 MDHEN and CDR2 SYDVKM. V lost 5 bases and J lost 4, with 19 bases in between. CDR3 protein: CASSPPTSRFPDTQYF. CDR3 nucleotides: TGTGCCAGCAGTCCGCCGACTAGTCGGTTCCCAGATACGCAGTATTTT.

The chain carries TRBV27 and TRBJ2-7, with 9 bases fitting TRBD1. V gave up 5 bases and J gave up 3 bases; unmatched junction bases: 14. The CDR3 extends over 17 amino acids. From germline, CDR1 is MNHEY and CDR2 SMNVEV (reference sequence). CDR3: CASSLKLPGQGFYEQYF. CDR3 sequence (DNA): TGTGCCAGCAGTCTAAAGCTTCCGGGACAGGGTTTCTACGAGCAGTACTTC.

This clone occurred once. The V and J genes are TRBV15 and TRBJ2-7, with 9 bases aligning to TRBD2. From germline, CDR1 is LNHNV and CDR2 YYDKDF (reference sequence). The CDR3 loop spans 17 amino acids. V shed 3 bases, J shed 3 bases, and the junction held 12 bases outside the gene matches. Here the CDR3 DNA reads TGTGCCACCAGCAGGGAGTTTAGCGGGAGCGCCCTCTACGAGCAGTACTTC. Its translation: CATSREFSGSALYEQYF.

Worth noting for this clone: Possible read error: a much larger clone is one base away. The chain has TRBV7-2 and TRBJ1-2, with 7 nucleotides matching TRBD1. The CDR3 has 13 residues. V lost 5 bases to trimming and J lost 2 bases; unmatched junction nucleotides: 2. Germline V gene lookup returns CDR1 SGHTA and CDR2 FQGNSA. The chain's CDR3 is CASSRDSNYGYTF. The CDR3 DNA reads as TGTGCCAGCAGCCGGGACAGCAACTATGGCTACACCTTC.

This rearrangement joins TRBV5-6 to TRBJ1-3, with D uncertain. Looked up from germline, CDR1 is SGHDT and CDR2 is YYEEEE. Trimming shortened V by 0 bases and J by 0 bases, and 10 bases separated the two germline ends. The CDR3 is made up of 16 amino acids. The CDR3 protein is CASSLGGGLSGNTIYF. CDR3 DNA: TGTGCCAGCAGCTTGGGAGGCGGGCTCTCTGGAAACACCATATATTTT.

This chain connects TRBV5-1 to TRBJ1-1, with D unclear. The CDR3 consists of 15 residues. Germline CDR1 is SGHRS and CDR2 is YFSETQ. V gave up 0 bases and J gave up 1 base, with 10 bases separating them. The CDR3 spells CASSLVVGRNTEAFF. The CDR3 nucleotides are TGCGCCAGCAGCTTGGTTGTGGGGAGGAACACTGAAGCTTTCTTT.

CDR3: CASSPSLTSGSPDTQYF. The CDR3 DNA is TGTGCCAGCTCACCCTCGTTGACTAGCGGGAGTCCAGATACGCAGTATTTT. The rearrangement uses TRBV18 and TRBJ2-3; 12 bases agree with TRBD2. CDR1 is KGHSH, CDR2 LQKENI, per germline. The CDR3 loop spans 17 amino acids. The V gene end was trimmed by 3 bases and the J gene end by 4 bases; junction bases not matched to a gene: 8.

V and J are TRBV5-4 and TRBJ2-3; D possibly corresponds to TRBD2 (6 bases). CDR1 is SGHNT, CDR2 YYREEE, per germline (reference sequence). The germline V and J ends were trimmed by 4 bases and 4 bases, with 13 bases remaining between them. The CDR3 runs 14 residues. The CDR3 bases are TGTGCCAGCAGCCGGGAGACGTGGGCAGATACGCAGTATTTT. Protein sequence: CASSRETWADTQYF.

The gene calls are TRBV19 and TRBJ1-2, with D unresolved. Trimming stripped 3 bases from V and 0 bases from J, with 8 bases between. CDR1 is LNHDA and CDR2 is SQIVND in the germline V gene (reference sequence). CDR3 length: 14 amino acids. CDR3 DNA sequence: TGTGCCAGTAGTATCAGGTCGACTAACTATGGCTACACCTTC. It specifies CASSIRSTNYGYTF.

The chain carries TRBV9 and TRBJ2-5, with a tentative D call TRBD2 (6 bases). Germline assignment: CDR1 SGDLS and CDR2 YYNGEE. V was cut by 1 base and J by 0 bases, with 13 bases left in between. The CDR3 is 16 residues long. CDR3 coding DNA: TGTGCCAGCAGCGTATCTCCTCGGGACTACCAAGAGACCCAGTACTTC. Amino acids: CASSVSPRDYQETQYF.

This clone was observed a handful of times. The chain employs TRBV2 and TRBJ2-5; 7 bases are a match to TRBD2. In germline, CDR1 is SNHLY, CDR2 FYNNEI. The CDR3 is made up of 13 amino acids. V lost 7 bases to trimming and J lost 4 bases; unmatched junction nucleotides: 6. CDR3 region: CASNAGRGETQYF. In DNA form, the CDR3 reads TGTGCCAGCAACGCAGGGAGGGGAGAGACCCAGTACTTC.

The table lists this clone with a count of one. The rearrangement uses TRBV30 and TRBJ1-6, with D perhaps TRBD1 (5 bases). CDR1 and CDR2 (germline): GTSNPN, SVGIG (reference sequence). This CDR3 region has 15 residues. The V end lost 0 bases, the J end lost 6 bases, and 12 bases lay between the germline ends. For the CDR3, the DNA is TGTGCCTGGAGTGTAGGTCAGGGCCTTAATTCACCCCTCCACTTT. This encodes CAWSVGQGLNSPLHF.

The chain is built from TRBV3-1 (or the pseudogene TRBV3-2) and TRBJ2-4, with D perhaps TRBD2 (6 bases). The germline V gene encodes CDR1 LGHDT and CDR2 YNNKEL (reference sequence). The V end lost 4 bases, the J end lost 15 bases, and 16 bases lay between the germline ends. CDR3 size: 12 residues. The CDR3: CASSPSPGEPYF. As DNA, the CDR3 is TGTGCCAGCAGCCCCAGTCCGGGGGAACCGTACTTC.